These 9 T cell receptor beta chains were sequenced from one sample in a study of regulatory and conventional T cells in RAG deficiency. Using immunoSEQ multiplex PCR, the repertoire was profiled, and TCRdb retains in-frame clones only, with some absent. The top ten clones hold around 0.73% of a sample with some 20,000 clones, around 94% of them seen once. Conventional CD4+ T cells were sorted from blood as CD25-low CD127-high cells. Separately, the same data were catalogued under a study of regulatory T cells. That investigation notes: Amplification used 52 TRBV primers and 13 TRBJ primers.

Sequenced material: CD4+ T cells sorted from blood. The receptors were gathered from a human donor in good health.

The chain couples TRBV5-1 to TRBJ2-1, with 8 bases identical to TRBD1. The CDR3 has 15 amino acids. Germline V gives CDR1 SGHRS, CDR2 YFSETQ. V gave up 1 base and J gave up 5 bases; unmatched junction bases: 5. The CDR3 sequence: CASSLQGAKNNEQFF. The CDR3 DNA reads TGCGCCAGCAGCTTGCAGGGGGCAAAAAACAATGAGCAGTTCTTC. The full variable domain, its missing parts supplied by reference TRBV5-1 and TRBJ2-1, is KAGVTQTPRYLIKTRGQQVTLSCSPISGHRSVSWYQQTPGQGLQFLFEYFSETQRNKGNFPGRFSGRQFSNSRSEMNVSTLELGDSALYLCASSLQGAKNNEQFFGPGTRLTVL.

This chain links TRBV11-2 with TRBJ1-5; no definite D call. Between the trimmed V and J ends, which lost 3 bases and 0 bases, there was a span of 9 bases. CDR1 is SGHAT, CDR2 FQNNGV, per germline. This CDR3 has 15 residues. The CDR3 loop is CASSFTANSNQPQHF. As DNA, the CDR3 is TGTGCCAGCAGCTTTACGGCAAATAGCAATCAGCCCCAGCATTTT.

V gene TRBV29-1 combines with J gene TRBJ2-7; no clear D gene. V gave up 5 bases and J gave up 2 bases, with 16 bases separating them. The germline V gene encodes CDR1 SQVTM and CDR2 ANQGSEA. The CDR3 has 14 amino acids. The CDR3 reads CSVSSPARTYEQYF. The CDR3 nucleotides read TGCAGCGTTTCAAGCCCAGCGCGAACCTACGAGCAGTACTTC.

The rearrangement links TRBV7-8 to TRBJ2-1, with D unresolved. Per the germline V gene, CDR1 is SGHVS and CDR2 is FQNEAQ. V gave up 1 base and J gave up 4 bases, with 5 bases separating them. This CDR3 has 13 amino acids. CDR3 sequence reads: CASSLGLYNEQFF. CDR3 in DNA: TGTGCCAGCAGCTTAGGACTGTACAATGAGCAGTTCTTC.

The V gene is TRBV4-2, the J gene TRBJ1-4, with TRBD1 matching over 7 bases. V shed 6 bases, J shed 6 bases, and the junction held 7 bases outside the gene matches. CDR1 is LGHNA, CDR2 YNFKEQ, per germline. The CDR3 totals 14 residues. The CDR3 bases are TGTGCCAGCAGTCCCGGGACAGAGCATGAAAAACTGTTTTTT. Amino acids: CASSPGTEHEKLFF.

The CDR3 is CAWSTPLGRAFF. Written as DNA, the CDR3 is TGTGCCTGGAGTACTCCTCTCGGAAGAGCTTTCTTT. The genes are TRBV30 and TRBJ1-1; unclear D gene. V gave up 2 bases and J gave up 10 bases, with 14 bases separating them. CDR1 and CDR2 from the germline V gene are GTSNPN and SVGIG (reference sequence). The CDR3 loop spans 12 amino acids. The complete variable domain, with remaining parts taken from reference TRBV30 and TRBJ1-1, reads SQTIHQWPATLVQPVGSPLSLECTVEGTSNPNLYWYRQAAGRGLQLLFYSVGIGQISSEVPQNLSASRPQDRQFILSSKKLLLSDSGFYLCAWSTPLGRAFFGQGTRLTVV.

The chain uses TRBV6-6 and TRBJ1-3; D gene ambiguous. Looked up from germline, CDR1 is MNHNY and CDR2 is SVGAGI (reference sequence). Deletions cut 7 bases from V and 0 bases from J, with 13 bases between. The CDR3 consists of 15 residues. CDR3 bases: TGTGCCAGCATCCGAGACGGGAACTCTGGAAACACCATATATTTT. Its translation: CASIRDGNSGNTIYF.

In nucleotides, the CDR3 is TGTGCCAGCAGCCTACAGGACTCTGGGGCCAACGTCCTGACTTTC. It specifies CASSLQDSGANVLTF. The chain has TRBV2 and TRBJ2-6, with a possible D match to TRBD1 (5 bases). This CDR3 has 15 residues. From germline, CDR1 is SNHLY and CDR2 FYNNEI. Trimming shortened V by 6 bases and J by 0 bases, and 9 bases separated the two germline ends. Full variable domain (remainder filled in from reference TRBV2 and TRBJ2-6): EPEVTQTPSHQVTQMGQEVILRCVPISNHLYFYWYRQILGQKVEFLVSFYNNEISEKSEIFDDQFSVERPDGSNFTLKIRSTKLEDSAMYFCASSLQDSGANVLTFGAGSRLTVL.

The chain has TRBV6-5 and TRBJ1-6; the D is unclear. Trimming shortened V by 0 bases and J by 11 bases, and 14 bases separated the two germline ends. This CDR3 region has 15 residues. The germline V gene has CDR1 MNHEY and CDR2 SVGAGI. The CDR3 DNA is TGTGCCAGCAGTTACTCGATGGACGGCGGTCCACCCCTCCACTTT. Translation: CASSYSMDGGPPLHF.